This T cell receptor (beta chain) is drawn from a study of lymphopenia after photon versus proton radiotherapy. With 8 bases removed from V and 5 bases from J, the gap between germline ends came to 19 bases. Looked up from germline, CDR1 is SGHTS and CDR2 is YDEGEE. This CDR3 spans 14 amino acids. Findings and limits, study-wide: Post-nadir diversity loss with photons came from oligoclonal expansion, particularly CD8+ Temra cells.

This clone was seen a few times. Its cognate antigen is unknown. The table came from immunoSEQ multiplex PCR; TCRdb's copy has only in-frame clones and leaves some out. Found here are 150,000 to 200,000 clones, 75% to 90% of them singletons; the top ten hold roughly 4.7%. This sample comprised peripheral blood, obtained from a patient treated with photon-based radiotherapy. The receptor was isolated from a man aged 45-65 years with gastric cancer. The chain links TRBV5-8 to TRBJ1-2; D remains unclear. CDR3 residues: CASSIVGRGYGYTF. CDR3 bases: TGTGCCAGTTCGATCGTCGGGCGCGGATATGGCTACACCTTC.